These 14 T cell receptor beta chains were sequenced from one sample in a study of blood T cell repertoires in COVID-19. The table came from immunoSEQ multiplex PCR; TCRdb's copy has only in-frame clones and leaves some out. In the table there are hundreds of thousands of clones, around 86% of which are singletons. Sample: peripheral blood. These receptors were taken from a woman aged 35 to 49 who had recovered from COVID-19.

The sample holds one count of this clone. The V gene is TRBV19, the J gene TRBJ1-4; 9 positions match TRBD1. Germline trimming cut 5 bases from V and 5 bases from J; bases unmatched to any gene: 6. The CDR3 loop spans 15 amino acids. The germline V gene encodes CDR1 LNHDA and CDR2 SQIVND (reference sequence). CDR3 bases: TGTGCCAGTAGTCCCCGGGACAGGGTAAATGAAAAACTGTTTTTT. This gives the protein CASSPRDRVNEKLFF.

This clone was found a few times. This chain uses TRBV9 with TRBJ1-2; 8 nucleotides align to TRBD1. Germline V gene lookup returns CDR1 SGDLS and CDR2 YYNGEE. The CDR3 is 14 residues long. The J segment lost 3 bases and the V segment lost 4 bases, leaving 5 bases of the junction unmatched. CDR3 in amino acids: CASSPRDRYYGYTF. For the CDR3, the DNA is TGTGCCAGCAGCCCGCGGGACAGGTACTATGGCTACACCTTC. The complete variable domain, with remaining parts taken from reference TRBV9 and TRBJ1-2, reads DSGVTQTPKHLITATGQRVTLRCSPRSGDLSVYWYQQSLDQGLQFLIQYYNGEERAKGNILERFSAQQFPDLHSELNLSSLELGDSALYFCASSPRDRYYGYTFGSGTRLTVV.

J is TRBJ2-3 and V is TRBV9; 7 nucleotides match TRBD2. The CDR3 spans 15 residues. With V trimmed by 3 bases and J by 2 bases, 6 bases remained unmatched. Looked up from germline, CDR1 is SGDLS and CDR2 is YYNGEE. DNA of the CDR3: TGTGCCAGCAGCGCCTCCGGGACTACCACAGATACGCAGTATTTT. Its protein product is CASSASGTTTDTQYF. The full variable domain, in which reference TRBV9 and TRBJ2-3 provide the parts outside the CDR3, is DSGVTQTPKHLITATGQRVTLRCSPRSGDLSVYWYQQSLDQGLQFLIQYYNGEERAKGNILERFSAQQFPDLHSELNLSSLELGDSALYFCASSASGTTTDTQYFGPGTRLTVL.

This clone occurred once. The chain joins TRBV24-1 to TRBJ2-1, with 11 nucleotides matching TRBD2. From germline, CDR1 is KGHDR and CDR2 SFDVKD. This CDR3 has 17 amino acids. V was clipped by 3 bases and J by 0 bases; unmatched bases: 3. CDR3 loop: CATSDLAGGSSYNEQFF. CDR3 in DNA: TGTGCCACCAGTGATCTAGCGGGGGGATCCTCCTACAATGAGCAGTTCTTC.

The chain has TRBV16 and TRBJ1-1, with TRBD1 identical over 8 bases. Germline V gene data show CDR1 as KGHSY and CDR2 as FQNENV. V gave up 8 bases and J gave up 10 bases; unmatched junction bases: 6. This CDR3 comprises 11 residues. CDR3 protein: CASWTGRGAFF. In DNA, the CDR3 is TGTGCCAGCTGGACAGGGCGAGGAGCTTTCTTT.

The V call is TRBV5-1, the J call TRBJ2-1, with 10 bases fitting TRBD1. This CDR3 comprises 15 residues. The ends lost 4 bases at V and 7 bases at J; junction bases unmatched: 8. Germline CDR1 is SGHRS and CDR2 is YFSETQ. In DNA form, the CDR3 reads TGCGCCAGCAGCCCTGCGACAGGGGGCAGGAATGAGCAGTTCTTC. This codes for CASSPATGGRNEQFF.

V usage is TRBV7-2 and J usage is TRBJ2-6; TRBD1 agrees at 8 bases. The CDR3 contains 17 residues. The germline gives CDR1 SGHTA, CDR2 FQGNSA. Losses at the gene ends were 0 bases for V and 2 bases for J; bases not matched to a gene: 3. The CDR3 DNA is TGTGCCAGCAGCTTAGCGGCAGGGGGCGCTGGGGCCAACGTCCTGACTTTC. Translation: CASSLAAGGAGANVLTF.

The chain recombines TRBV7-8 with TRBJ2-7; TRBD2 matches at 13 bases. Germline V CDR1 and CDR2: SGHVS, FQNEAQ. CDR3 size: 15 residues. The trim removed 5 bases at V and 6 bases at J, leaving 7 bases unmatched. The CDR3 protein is CASSPPGLAGLEQYF. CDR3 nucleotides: TGTGCCAGCAGCCCTCCGGGACTAGCGGGGCTCGAGCAGTACTTC. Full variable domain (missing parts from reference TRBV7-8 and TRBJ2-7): GAGVSQSPRYKVAKRGQDVALRCDPISGHVSLFWYQQALGQGPEFLTYFQNEAQLDKSGLPSDRFFAERPEGSVSTLKIQRTQQEDSAVYLCASSPPGLAGLEQYFGPGTRLTVT.

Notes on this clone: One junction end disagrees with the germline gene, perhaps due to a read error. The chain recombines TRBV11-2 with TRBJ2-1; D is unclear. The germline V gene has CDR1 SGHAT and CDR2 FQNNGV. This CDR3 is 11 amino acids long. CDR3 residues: CASSSSNEQFF. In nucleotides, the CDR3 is TGTGCCAGCAGCTCCTCCAATGAGCAGTTCTTC.

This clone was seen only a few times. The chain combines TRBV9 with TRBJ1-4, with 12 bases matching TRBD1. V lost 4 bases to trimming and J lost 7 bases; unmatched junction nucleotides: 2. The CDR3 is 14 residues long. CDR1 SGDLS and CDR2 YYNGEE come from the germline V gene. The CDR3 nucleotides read TGTGCCAGCAGCCGGGACAGGGGGCTTGAAAAACTGTTTTTT. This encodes CASSRDRGLEKLFF.

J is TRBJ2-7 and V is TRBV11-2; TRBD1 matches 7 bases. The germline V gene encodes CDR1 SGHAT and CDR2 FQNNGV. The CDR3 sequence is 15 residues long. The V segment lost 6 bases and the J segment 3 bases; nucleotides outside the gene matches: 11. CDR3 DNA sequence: TGTGCCAGCAGAAATCCGGGACAGATACTCTACGAGCAGTACTTC. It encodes CASRNPGQILYEQYF.

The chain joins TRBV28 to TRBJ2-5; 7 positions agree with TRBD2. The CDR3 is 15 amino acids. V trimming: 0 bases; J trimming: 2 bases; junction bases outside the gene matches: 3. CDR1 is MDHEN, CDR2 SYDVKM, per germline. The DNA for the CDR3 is TGTGCCAGCAGTTTATGGGGGGGGAGGCAAGAGACCCAGTACTTC. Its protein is CASSLWGGRQETQYF. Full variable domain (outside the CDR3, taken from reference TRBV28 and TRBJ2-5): DVKVTQSSRYLVKRTGEKVFLECVQDMDHENMFWYRQDPGLGLRLIYFSYDVKMKEKGDIPEGYSVSREKKERFSLILESASTNQTSMYLCASSLWGGRQETQYFGPGTRLLVL.

The CDR3 sequence: CASSPRTGSSNQPQHF. CDR3 in DNA: TGTGCCAGTAGTCCCAGGACAGGGTCTAGCAATCAGCCCCAGCATTTT. This chain connects TRBV19 to TRBJ1-5; 8 bases match TRBD1. Germline assignment: CDR1 LNHDA and CDR2 SQIVND (reference sequence). CDR3 length equals 16 residues. Trimming cost V 5 bases and J 0 bases; bases outside gene matches: 6.

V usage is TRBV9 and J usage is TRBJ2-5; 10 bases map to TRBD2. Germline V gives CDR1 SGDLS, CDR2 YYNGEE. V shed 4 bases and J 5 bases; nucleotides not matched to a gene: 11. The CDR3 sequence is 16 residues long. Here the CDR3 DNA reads TGTGCCAGCAGCCCAAGCGGGGGGGCCCCTTGGGAGACCCAGTACTTC. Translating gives CASSPSGGAPWETQYF.